These 26 T cell receptor beta chains came from one sample sequenced in a study of early T cells in non-severe SARS-CoV-2 infection. Each CDR3 protein is one row after TCRdb ran MiXCR on the 5' RACE reads. Here the sample spans roughly 48,000 distinct CDR3 sequences, about 8.2% being singletons. Sequencing input: whole blood. The origin of the receptors is an adult who was a healthcare worker with PCR-confirmed SARS-CoV-2 infection or an uninfected control (not recorded which).

The rearrangement links TRBV4-2 to TRBJ1-4; 9 nucleotides line up with TRBD1. J lost 4 bases, V lost 3 bases, and 6 bases had no gene match. Germline V gene lookup returns CDR1 LGHNA and CDR2 YNFKEQ. The CDR3 is 16 amino acids. The CDR3 sequence is CASSQTDRGYNEKLFF. The CDR3 DNA reads as TGTGCCAGCAGCCAGACAGACAGGGGGTATAATGAAAAACTGTTTTTT.

The chain couples TRBV20-1 to TRBJ1-5; the D is unclear. The CDR3 runs to 14 residues. The V and J ends lost 6 bases and 1 base respectively, with 13 bases between them. Germline values: CDR1 DFQATT, CDR2 SNEGSKA (reference sequence). CDR3 nucleotides: TGCAGTGCCGCGCGGGAAGGCAGCAATCAGCCCCAGCATTTT. As protein: CSAAREGSNQPQHF.

The V call is TRBV4-1, the J call TRBJ2-3; D remains ambiguous. Trimming shortened V by 1 base and J by 0 bases, and 14 bases separated the two germline ends. CDR1 is MGHRA and CDR2 is YSYEKL in the germline V gene. The CDR3 loop spans 17 amino acids. CDR3 nucleotides: TGCGCCAGCAGCCAAGGCGTCCTTTCTACTAGCACAGATACGCAGTATTTT. Residues: CASSQGVLSTSTDTQYF.

This clonotype was counted between two and nine times. The gene calls are TRBV12-3 or TRBV12-4 and TRBJ2-7, with 11 bases aligning to TRBD1. Trimming cost V 6 bases and J 3 bases; bases outside gene matches: 4. The CDR3 extends over 14 amino acids. The CDR3 nucleotides read TGTGCCAGCAGCCCCGGGACAGGGGGCTACGAGCAGTACTTC. It codes for CASSPGTGGYEQYF.

The gene calls are TRBV12-3 or TRBV12-4 and TRBJ1-2; D is possibly TRBD1 (5 bases). CDR3 length equals 15 residues. Trimming removed 2 bases from V and 3 bases from J, with 13 bases in between. CDR3 sequence (DNA): TGTGCCAGCAGTTTACACGGGGCGCTTGACTATGGCTACACCTTC. This translates into CASSLHGALDYGYTF.

The sample holds a few counts of this clonotype. A read error may account for a junction end that differs from germline. The chain couples TRBV20-1 to TRBJ2-3; D is uncertain. Germline V gene lookup returns CDR1 DFQATT and CDR2 SNEGSKA (reference sequence). The CDR3 extends over 12 amino acids. The CDR3 here is CSGRPRADTQYF. In DNA form, the CDR3 reads TGCAGTGGTAGACCGCGCGCAGATACGCAGTATTTT.

For the CDR3, the DNA is TGCAGTGCTCCCGGTCGGGACAGGAGCTACGAGCAGTACTTC. Translated, it gives CSAPGRDRSYEQYF. The chain joins TRBV20-1 to TRBJ2-7; 8 bases line up with TRBD1. Germline V gene sequence: CDR1 DFQATT, CDR2 SNEGSKA (reference sequence). Trimming removed 5 bases from V and 3 bases from J; junction bases left unmatched: 9. This CDR3 is built from 14 residues.

In the case of this clonotype: The conserved closing phenylalanine or tryptophan is absent in this CDR3, likely reflecting a read error. The limits of the CDR3 on the DNA are not certain, so only TCRdb's listed CDR3 is given. The rearrangement links TRBV3-1 to TRBJ2-1; the D call in the table, TRBD2, was not verified against the DNA. Counting both end residues, the CDR3 totals 13 amino acids. The germline gives CDR1 LGHDT, CDR2 YNNKEL (reference sequence). The CDR3 sequence is CASSQGRSGRFSL.

This clonotype appeared many times. The gene calls are TRBV3-1 and TRBJ2-7; possibly TRBD1 for D (6 bases). The germline V gene encodes CDR1 LGHDT and CDR2 YNNKEL (reference sequence). Trimming left V 1 base short and J 6 bases short, with 13 bases between. This CDR3 region has 14 residues. DNA for the CDR3: TGTGCCAGCAGCCAAGGGGACACGCGAAGCGAGCAGTACTTC. Amino acid sequence: CASSQGDTRSEQYF.

This clonotype appeared a few times. The chain recombines TRBV28 with TRBJ2-7, with D possibly TRBD1 on 6 matching bases. The CDR3 covers 12 residues. The V gene lost 6 bases and the J gene lost 5 bases, with 11 bases spanning the gap. Germline CDR1 and CDR2: MDHEN and SYDVKM. The CDR3 DNA sequence: TGTGCCAGCAGATCAGGGGATCACGAGCAGTACTTC. This translates into CASRSGDHEQYF.

The chain uses TRBV3-1 and TRBJ1-2; no definite D call. The V gene's germline CDR1 is LGHDT and CDR2 YNNKEL (reference sequence). This CDR3 has 12 residues. V was shortened by 1 base and J by 5 bases, with 5 bases between the two germline ends. DNA for the CDR3: TGTGCCAGCAGCCAAGGGCCGTATGGCTACACCTTC. Residues: CASSQGPYGYTF.

This clonotype was detected many times. The chain couples TRBV3-1 to TRBJ2-6, with TRBD1 matching over 9 bases. CDR3 size: 19 residues. CDR1 and CDR2 from the germline V gene are LGHDT and YNNKEL (reference sequence). After removal of 0 bases from V and 4 bases from J, the junction contained 10 bases not matched to a gene. In nucleotides, the CDR3 is TGTGCCAGCAGCCAAGATCTCAGGGGGACAGGGCACGGGGCCAACGTCCTGACTTTC. Encoded protein: CASSQDLRGTGHGANVLTF.

This chain links TRBV7-3 with TRBJ2-7, with unresolved D. The CDR3 loop spans 13 amino acids. The germline V gene has CDR1 SGHTA and CDR2 FQGTGA. The V end was cut by 5 bases, the J end by 0 bases, with 8 bases between. The CDR3 DNA sequence: TGTGCCAGCAGCCTGGACGGCTCCTACGAGCAGTACTTC. Its translation: CASSLDGSYEQYF.

This clonotype was counted ten times or more. V usage is TRBV9 and J usage is TRBJ1-1, with D hard to call. The CDR3 loop spans 14 amino acids. CDR1 and CDR2 (germline): SGDLS, YYNGEE. The germline V and J ends were trimmed by 2 bases and 1 base, with 9 bases remaining between them. CDR3 protein: CASSVTAENTEAFF. The CDR3 nucleotides are TGTGCCAGCAGCGTTACGGCCGAGAACACTGAAGCTTTCTTT.

This clonotype was picked up many times. As DNA, the CDR3 is TGCAGCGTGGTCCTAGGGTCGGGAAACACCATATATTTT. As protein: CSVVLGSGNTIYF. The chain combines TRBV29-1 with TRBJ1-3, with D unresolved. The CDR3 loop spans 13 amino acids. The V gene lost 6 bases and the J gene lost 4 bases, with 13 bases spanning the gap. Germline assignment: CDR1 SQVTM and CDR2 ANQGSEA.

The rearrangement links TRBV7-8 to TRBJ2-3; TRBD2 matches 9 bases. Germline trimming cut 8 bases from V and 1 base from J; bases unmatched to any gene: 7. The CDR3 covers 15 residues. Germline V gene data show CDR1 as SGHVS and CDR2 as FQNEAQ. CDR3 sequence reads: CASLVASGGTDTQYF. CDR3 in DNA: TGTGCCAGCTTAGTGGCTAGCGGGGGCACAGATACGCAGTATTTT.

The chain carries TRBV7-9 and TRBJ2-5; D gene uncertain. The CDR3 runs 12 residues. Per the germline V gene, CDR1 is SEHNR and CDR2 is FQNEAQ (reference sequence). Trimming pared 5 bases from V and 4 bases from J, leaving 8 bases between. The CDR3 region has the DNA TGTGCCAGCAGCCCGGCGCGAGAGACCCAGTACTTC. Its protein is CASSPARETQYF.

This clonotype showed up many times. The chain is built from TRBV6-5 and TRBJ1-3, with D tentatively TRBD1 (6 bases). The V and J ends lost 2 bases and 1 base respectively, with 15 bases between them. There are 17 residues in the CDR3. Germline CDR1 and CDR2: MNHEY and SVGAGI. CDR3 loop: CASSYTAGRGSGNTIYF. In DNA, the CDR3 is TGTGCCAGCAGTTACACGGCGGGCAGGGGATCTGGAAACACCATATATTTT.

The chain recombines TRBV11-2 with TRBJ2-2; 8 bases align to TRBD1. Losses at the gene ends were 6 bases for V and 6 bases for J; bases not matched to a gene: 18. Germline V gives CDR1 SGHAT, CDR2 FQNNGV. This CDR3 comprises 18 residues. The CDR3 here is CASSWDRTKTYRAGELFF. The CDR3 DNA follows: TGTGCCAGCAGTTGGGACAGGACGAAAACATACCGCGCCGGGGAGCTGTTTTTT.

This clonotype qualifies as medium-sized (0.01 to 0.1%). The genes are TRBV12-3 or TRBV12-4 and TRBJ2-3; D not certain. Trimming took off 5 bases at V and 7 bases at J, with 16 bases between the two ends. This CDR3 region has 14 residues. The CDR3 here is CASSRAASINTQYF. CDR3 sequence (DNA): TGTGCCAGCAGTCGCGCTGCATCCATCAATACGCAGTATTTT.

This clonotype occurred once. The J gene is TRBJ2-1, the V gene TRBV19; 11 bases match TRBD2. Germline CDR1 is LNHDA and CDR2 is SQIVND (reference sequence). The CDR3 is 15 amino acids. The V segment lost 5 bases and the J segment 4 bases; nucleotides outside the gene matches: 4. CDR3: CASSLSGGAYNEQFF. In DNA, the CDR3 is TGTGCCAGTAGTCTTAGCGGGGGGGCGTACAATGAGCAGTTCTTC.

Here the CDR3 reads CASSTPWAGLWDTQYF. DNA of the CDR3: TGTGCCAGCAGCACCCCCTGGGCAGGCCTATGGGATACGCAGTATTTT. The chain combines TRBV6-2 or TRBV6-3 with TRBJ2-3; D is undetermined. Deletions cut 6 bases from V and 6 bases from J, with 22 bases between. Germline V gene sequence: CDR1 MNHEY, CDR2 SVGEGT. This CDR3 has 16 residues.

Ten or more counts support this clonotype. The rearrangement links TRBV12-3 or TRBV12-4 to TRBJ1-5, with a possible D match to TRBD1 (6 bases). The length of the CDR3 is 16 residues. The V gene lost 7 bases and the J gene lost 3 bases, with 19 bases spanning the gap. CDR3 sequence: CASTPGAAGPNQPQHF. The CDR3 DNA reads as TGTGCCAGCACTCCAGGGGCTGCCGGGCCCAATCAGCCCCAGCATTTT.

This clonotype has at least ten counts. The CDR3 protein is CASTPSGTSGSYEQYF. CDR3 bases: TGTGCCAGCACCCCCTCCGGGACTAGCGGGTCCTACGAGCAGTACTTC. The V call is TRBV6-1, the J call TRBJ2-7, with 12 nucleotides matching TRBD2. Germline V gene sequence: CDR1 MNHNS, CDR2 SASEGT. The CDR3 loop spans 16 amino acids. V trimming: 7 bases; J trimming: 1 base; junction bases outside the gene matches: 8.

The sample holds a few counts of this clonotype. The chain employs TRBV7-2 and TRBJ2-1; 8 nucleotides match TRBD2. Germline lookup yields CDR1 SGHTA and CDR2 FQGNSA. Losses at the gene ends were 5 bases for V and 10 bases for J; bases not matched to a gene: 19. The length of the CDR3 is 17 residues. The CDR3 reads CASSLLFSGITADEQFF. Here the CDR3 DNA reads TGTGCCAGCAGCCTCCTCTTTAGCGGGATCACCGCTGACGAGCAGTTCTTC.

This clonotype was counted a few times. V is TRBV29-1 and J is TRBJ2-1; a possible D gene is TRBD1 (6 bases). V gave up 6 bases and J gave up 15 bases, with 15 bases separating them. Germline lookup yields CDR1 SQVTM and CDR2 ANQGSEA. The CDR3 is 10 residues long. CDR3 protein: CSVGQPGSFF. DNA of the CDR3: TGCAGCGTCGGACAGCCTGGATCGTTCTTC.